The 18 T cell receptor beta chains listed next were all sequenced from one sample in a study of control samples from healthy donors and cancer patients. Sequencing was performed with immunoSEQ multiplex PCR; in TCRdb, only in-frame clones are kept and a portion is missing. The sample has about 49,000 clones, just over 85% seen once. The material sequenced was PBMCs. Every receptor here comes from a woman aged 50 to 60 with lung cancer.

This sequence joins TRBV19 and TRBJ2-3, with TRBD1 identical over 7 bases. This CDR3 region has 15 residues. Per germline, CDR1 LNHDA and CDR2 SQIVND (reference sequence). J was trimmed by 2 bases and V by 5 bases; bases with no gene match: 7. CDR3 sequence reads: CASSPSGGHTDTQYF. The CDR3 bases are TGTGCCAGTAGTCCCTCAGGGGGACACACAGATACGCAGTATTTT.

The chain has TRBV19 and TRBJ1-5; 7 bases match TRBD1. After removal of 5 bases from V and 3 bases from J, the junction contained 7 bases not matched to a gene. The CDR3 is made up of 15 amino acids. CDR1 and CDR2 (germline): LNHDA, SQIVND (reference sequence). CDR3: CASSLGGTVNQPQHF. The DNA for the CDR3 is TGTGCCAGTAGTTTAGGAGGGACAGTCAATCAGCCCCAGCATTTT.

The rearrangement links TRBV7-6 to TRBJ2-1; 14 positions agree with TRBD2. The CDR3 spans 19 residues. CDR1 SGHVS and CDR2 FNYEAQ come from the germline V gene. V trimming: 4 bases; J trimming: 6 bases; junction bases outside the gene matches: 14. Here the CDR3 DNA reads TGTGCCAGCAGCTCCGGACTAGCGGGGGGCCGGGTTCGGGCCAATGAGCAGTTCTTC. Amino acid sequence: CASSSGLAGGRVRANEQFF.

The gene calls are TRBV18 and TRBJ2-3, with D uncertain. The CDR3 spans 11 residues. V was clipped by 6 bases and J by 6 bases, with 7 bases between them. The germline V gene encodes CDR1 KGHSH and CDR2 LQKENI. The CDR3: CASSPLDTQYF. The CDR3 nucleotides read TGTGCCAGCTCCCCGCTGGATACGCAGTATTTT.

V gene TRBV6-6 combines with J gene TRBJ2-6, with a weak D call TRBD2 (6 bases). This CDR3 has 16 residues. Deletions cut 5 bases from V and 0 bases from J, with 11 bases between. Germline values: CDR1 MNHNY, CDR2 SVGAGI (reference sequence). CDR3: CASSRRGNSGANVLTF. The DNA for the CDR3 is TGTGCCAGCAGTAGGAGGGGTAACTCTGGGGCCAACGTCCTGACTTTC.

This rearrangement joins TRBV4-3 to TRBJ2-1; 12 positions match TRBD1. V dropped 4 bases and J dropped 9; count of bases not matched to a gene: 4. Germline assignment: CDR1 LGHNA and CDR2 YSLEER. The CDR3 is 14 amino acids. CDR3 region: CASSLGTGGSEQFF. The CDR3 DNA sequence: TGCGCCAGCAGCCTCGGGACAGGGGGCAGTGAGCAGTTCTTC.

The rearrangement links TRBV4-3 to TRBJ1-2, with TRBD1 matching over 8 bases. The length of the CDR3 is 17 residues. Germline values: CDR1 LGHNA, CDR2 YSLEER. After removal of 2 bases from V and 5 bases from J, the junction contained 13 bases not matched to a gene. CDR3 in amino acids: CASSQKDRVPLGYGYTF. CDR3 nucleotide sequence: TGCGCCAGCAGCCAAAAGGACAGGGTACCCCTGGGTTATGGCTACACCTTC.

The chain links TRBV5-1 to TRBJ2-7, with 7 nucleotides matching TRBD1. The CDR3 runs to 14 residues. J gave up 2 bases and V 4 bases, and 6 bases lay outside the gene matches. From germline, CDR1 is SGHRS and CDR2 YFSETQ. CDR3 protein: CASSGTALTYEQYF. CDR3 bases: TGCGCCAGCAGCGGGACAGCCCTAACCTACGAGCAGTACTTC.

The CDR3 sequence: CASSEIPLGQGLYEQYF. The CDR3 region has the DNA TGTGCCAGCAGTGAGATCCCCCTCGGACAGGGTCTCTACGAGCAGTACTTC. This chain uses TRBV25-1 with TRBJ2-7; 8 positions match TRBD1. V lost 3 bases and J lost 3; bases outside the gene matches: 13. The CDR3 is 17 residues long. Germline V gives CDR1 MGHDK, CDR2 SYGVNS.

V is TRBV7-9 and J is TRBJ2-7; no clear D. The ends were cut back, 0 bases at V and 2 bases at J, with 5 bases in the middle. The germline V gene encodes CDR1 SEHNR and CDR2 FQNEAQ (reference sequence). This CDR3 has 13 residues. CDR3 residues: CASSLAVPYEQYF. CDR3 nucleotide sequence: TGTGCCAGCAGCTTAGCCGTCCCCTACGAGCAGTACTTC. The full variable domain, rest sourced from reference TRBV7-9 and TRBJ2-7, is DTGVSQNPRHKITKRGQNVTFRCDPISEHNRLYWYRQTLGQGPEFLTYFQNEAQLEKSRLLSDRFSAERPKGSFSTLEIQRTEQGDSAMYLCASSLAVPYEQYFGPGTRLTVT.

This chain joins TRBV5-1 and TRBJ2-1, with D perhaps TRBD2 (6 bases). V lost 4 bases and J 6 bases, leaving 14 bases between the germline ends. The CDR3 is made up of 14 amino acids. Per germline, CDR1 SGHRS and CDR2 YFSETQ. The CDR3 loop is CASSKTTGLNEQFF. The CDR3 DNA reads TGCGCCAGCAGCAAGACCACGGGACTCAATGAGCAGTTCTTC.

The chain couples TRBV2 to TRBJ1-1; D gene unclear. Germline V gene data show CDR1 as SNHLY and CDR2 as FYNNEI. This CDR3 comprises 14 residues. Trimming cost V 7 bases and J 5 bases, with 17 bases left between them. The CDR3 region has the DNA TGTGCCAGCATGGGCATAGAGGGAGTGACTGAAGCTTTCTTT. Translation: CASMGIEGVTEAFF. Complete variable domain (other parts from reference TRBV2 and TRBJ1-1): EPEVTQTPSHQVTQMGQEVILRCVPISNHLYFYWYRQILGQKVEFLVSFYNNEISEKSEIFDDQFSVERPDGSNFTLKIRSTKLEDSAMYFCASMGIEGVTEAFFGQGTRLTVV.

This clone was found once. This chain links TRBV27 with TRBJ1-1, with D unresolved. V was trimmed by 3 bases and J by 8 bases, leaving 10 bases between them. The CDR3 is 12 amino acids. The V gene's germline CDR1 is MNHEY and CDR2 SMNVEV (reference sequence). The CDR3 reads CASSFHSGEAFF. CDR3 DNA: TGTGCCAGCAGTTTCCACAGCGGGGAAGCTTTCTTT.

Only one count was recorded for this clone. The chain employs TRBV5-6 and TRBJ2-2; 8 nucleotides match TRBD1. There are 14 residues in the CDR3. CDR1 and CDR2 from the germline V gene are SGHDT and YYEEEE. The V and J ends lost 6 bases and 7 bases, in that order; junction bases with no gene match: 8. In DNA, the CDR3 is TGTGCCAGCATCAAACAGGGGGTGGACGGGGAGCTGTTTTTT. Translation: CASIKQGVDGELFF.

This clone was observed a few times. V is TRBV7-9 and J is TRBJ1-2; D not resolved. Germline lookup yields CDR1 SEHNR and CDR2 FQNEAQ (reference sequence). V lost 8 bases and J 0 bases, leaving 7 bases between the germline ends. This CDR3 comprises 12 residues. The CDR3 is CASSETNYGYTF. The CDR3 DNA sequence: TGTGCCAGCTCCGAGACTAACTATGGCTACACCTTC.

The V gene is TRBV14, the J gene TRBJ2-7; D unclear. The CDR3 totals 14 residues. V lost 1 base and J 2 bases, leaving 9 bases between the germline ends. Germline V gene data show CDR1 as SGHDN and CDR2 as FVKESK. The CDR3 DNA sequence: TGTGCCAGCAGCCAAGGTCATTTCCCCTACGAGCAGTACTTC. Translating gives CASSQGHFPYEQYF.

This clone was seen only a few times. The chain joins TRBV14 to TRBJ2-6; D call uncertain. The V end was cut by 0 bases, the J end by 2 bases, with 8 bases between. This CDR3 comprises 16 residues. Germline CDR1 SGHDN, CDR2 FVKESK. The CDR3: CASSQETGAGANVLTF. In DNA, the CDR3 is TGTGCCAGCAGCCAAGAGACTGGGGCTGGGGCCAACGTCCTGACTTTC.

In this sample, this clone turned up once. The CDR3 is CASSPGVEQYF. CDR3 nucleotide sequence: TGTGCCAGCAGCCCTGGGGTCGAGCAGTACTTC. The J gene is TRBJ2-7, the V gene TRBV3-1 (or the pseudogene TRBV3-2), with D hard to call. This CDR3 contains 11 residues. Trimming removed 4 bases from V and 6 bases from J, with 7 bases in between. Germline assignment: CDR1 LGHDT and CDR2 YNNKEL (reference sequence).